This T cell receptor beta chain emerged from a study of cytomegalovirus exposure and HLA in healthy donors. Germline V gene data show CDR1 as SGHDT and CDR2 as YYEEEE. The CDR3 contains 12 residues. Trimming left V 4 bases short and J 4 bases short, with 6 bases between. This clone was seen just once. The PCR had 60 Vbeta and 13 Jbeta primers. Produced via immunoSEQ multiplex PCR; TCRdb's table is partial and in-frame only. The sample yields roughly 130,000 clones, just under 80% seen once. The chain combines TRBV5-6 with TRBJ2-1, with D uncertain. Sequencing input: PBMCs. The receptor was isolated from a man aged 25 to 45 in good health and CMV-seronegative. CDR3 DNA: TGTGCCAGCAGCCTGAGATACAATGAGCAGTTCTTC. Its translation is CASSLRYNEQFF.